This entry describes one T cell receptor beta chain. Germline trimming cut 6 bases from V and 3 bases from J; bases unmatched to any gene: 6. CDR3 length equals 13 residues. Germline-derived CDR1 and CDR2 are SQVTM and ANQGSEA. The data were obtained in a study of cytomegalovirus exposure and HLA in healthy donors. Background on the study: Unique TCR beta sequences numbering fewer than 130 million came from around 180 million T cells in an earlier analysis.

It was with 60 Vbeta and 13 Jbeta primers that the PCR ran. TCRdb's table, derived via immunoSEQ multiplex PCR, lists solely in-frame clones and lacks some. The sample spans about 170,000 clones; the ten largest clones claim about 1.2%. The receptor's source is a woman aged 55 to 70 in good health and CMV-seronegative. Sequenced material: PBMCs. The V and J genes are TRBV29-1 and TRBJ2-7, with TRBD1 identical over 9 bases. This chain's CDR3 is CSVRNRGLYEQYF. The DNA of the CDR3 is TGCAGCGTGCGCAACAGGGGGCTCTACGAGCAGTACTTC.